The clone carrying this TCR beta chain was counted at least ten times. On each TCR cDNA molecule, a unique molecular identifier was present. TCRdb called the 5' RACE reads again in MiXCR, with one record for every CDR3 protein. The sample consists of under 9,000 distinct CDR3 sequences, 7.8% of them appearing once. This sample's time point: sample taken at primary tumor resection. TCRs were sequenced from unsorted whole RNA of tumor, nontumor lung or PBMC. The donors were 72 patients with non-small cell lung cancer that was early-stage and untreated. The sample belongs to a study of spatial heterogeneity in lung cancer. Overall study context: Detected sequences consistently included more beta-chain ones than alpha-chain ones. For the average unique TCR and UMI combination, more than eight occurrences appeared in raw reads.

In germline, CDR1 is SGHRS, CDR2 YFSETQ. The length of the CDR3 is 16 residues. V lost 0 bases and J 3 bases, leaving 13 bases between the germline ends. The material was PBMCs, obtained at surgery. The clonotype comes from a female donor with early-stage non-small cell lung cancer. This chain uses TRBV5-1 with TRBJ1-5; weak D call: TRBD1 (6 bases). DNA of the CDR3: TGCGCCAGCAGCTTGGCCCCGGGGGCGGACAATCAGCCCCAGCATTTT. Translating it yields CASSLAPGADNQPQHF. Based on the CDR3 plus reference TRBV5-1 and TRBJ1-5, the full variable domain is KAGVTQTPRYLIKTRGQQVTLSCSPISGHRSVSWYQQTPGQGLQFLFEYFSETQRNKGNFPGRFSGRQFSNSRSEMNVSTLELGDSALYLCASSLAPGADNQPQHFGDGTRLSIL.